The entry below describes one T cell receptor (beta chain). This sample stems from a study of blood T cell repertoires in COVID-19. Study-level information: Some COVID-19 samples were acute and others convalescent; all came from the United States, Italy and Spain. PBMCs, B-cell-depleted T cells, or T cells provided the cDNA or gDNA that made up the material.

Germline V lookup: CDR1 MNHEY, CDR2 SVGAGI. V lost 8 bases, J lost 6 bases, and 16 bases lay in between. The CDR3 runs 13 residues. How the authors handled the data: From reference gene primer amplification, estimates of nucleated cell counts were derived. The method was immunoSEQ multiplex PCR; TCRdb's version includes in-frame clones alone and lacks a portion of them. V, J and clone size are those of that table, while D and trimming were read from the DNA. In the table there are about 28,000 clones, more than 80% of which are singletons. This receptor was identified in a human donor in a cohort sampled during active COVID-19. The chain joins TRBV6-5 to TRBJ1-1; D is unclear. Sequencing was performed on peripheral blood. CDR3 coding DNA: TGTGCCAGCGGAGGAGTATTTGGCGCTGAAGCTTTCTTT. It translates to CASGGVFGAEAFF.